This entry lists 20 T cell receptor beta chains sequenced from one sample in a study of shared clonotypes between healthy human individuals. Sequencing was performed with immunoSEQ multiplex PCR; in TCRdb, only in-frame clones are kept and a portion is missing. In the table there are about 480,000 clones, about 75% of which are singletons. The sequencing sample was made of PBMCs. The receptors shown here come from a woman in her thirties or forties in good health. Some clones in this sample may be carry-over from other donors' samples.

The genes are TRBV7-2 and TRBJ1-2, with TRBD1 as a possible D gene (5 bases). The germline V gene has CDR1 SGHTA and CDR2 FQGNSA. CDR3 length: 15 residues. The V end lost 0 bases, the J end lost 4 bases, and 12 bases lay between the germline ends. The CDR3 here is CASSLAFGQGYGYTF. Written as DNA, the CDR3 is TGTGCCAGCAGCTTAGCATTTGGGCAGGGCTATGGCTACACCTTC.

This chain joins TRBV5-1 and TRBJ2-7; D possibly corresponds to TRBD1 (6 bases). The CDR3 is 13 amino acids. V lost 2 bases and J lost 5, with 11 bases in between. CDR1 is SGHRS and CDR2 is YFSETQ in the germline V gene. CDR3 nucleotide sequence: TGCGCCAGCAGCTTAGGGGGAGCCAACGAGCAGTACTTC. Its translation: CASSLGGANEQYF. The full variable domain, in which reference TRBV5-1 and TRBJ2-7 provide the parts outside the CDR3, is KAGVTQTPRYLIKTRGQQVTLSCSPISGHRSVSWYQQTPGQGLQFLFEYFSETQRNKGNFPGRFSGRQFSNSRSEMNVSTLELGDSALYLCASSLGGANEQYFGPGTRLTVT.

This rearrangement joins TRBV19 to TRBJ2-5; 9 bases line up with TRBD1. The J call may not be correct, given that the DNA end is closer to TRBJ2-7. This CDR3 is built from 17 residues. Germline lookup yields CDR1 LNHDA and CDR2 SQIVND (reference sequence). The CDR3 DNA sequence: TGTGCCAGTAGCCTCCTGCCGGGACAGGGAAGCTCCTACGAGCAGTACTTC. Translating it yields CASSLLPGQGSSYEQYF.

The chain uses TRBV5-1 and TRBJ2-3; D may be TRBD2 (6 bases). The CDR3 length is 15 residues. Trimming left V 0 bases short and J 1 base short, with 9 bases between. The germline V gene has CDR1 SGHRS and CDR2 YFSETQ. CDR3 sequence reads: CASSLDGSGTDTQYF. CDR3 sequence (DNA): TGCGCCAGCAGCTTGGACGGGAGTGGCACAGATACGCAGTATTTT.

The chain has TRBV28 and TRBJ2-5; a weak D match, TRBD2 (6 bases). The J call is uncertain, as TRBJ2-7 better fits the DNA end. The CDR3 has 14 amino acids. Germline assignment: CDR1 MDHEN and CDR2 SYDVKM. In DNA form, the CDR3 reads TGTGCCAGCAGACGTAGCGGAAGCTCCTACGAGCAGTACTTC. As protein: CASRRSGSSYEQYF.

In its sample, this clone was seen a few times. The rearrangement links TRBV28 to TRBJ1-1; 7 positions match TRBD1. The CDR3 is made up of 14 amino acids. The V gene's germline CDR1 is MDHEN and CDR2 SYDVKM. V was pared by 5 bases and J by 6 bases, with 9 bases of the junction left unmatched. DNA for the CDR3: TGTGCCAGCAGTCCCGTGGACAGGTCCGCTGAAGCTTTCTTT. It encodes CASSPVDRSAEAFF.

A single count supports this clone. The rearrangement uses TRBV27 and TRBJ1-5; maybe TRBD1 (6 bases). The CDR3 is made up of 15 amino acids. Germline CDR1 reads MNHEY; CDR2 reads SMNVEV (reference sequence). V gave up 6 bases and J gave up 6 bases, with 18 bases separating them. The CDR3 DNA reads TGTGCCAGCAGATCCGGGGGGCGCGGGTTTCAGCCCCAGCATTTT. Translated: CASRSGGRGFQPQHF.

This clone was seen only a few times. V gene TRBV10-2 combines with J gene TRBJ2-1; 10 bases are a match to TRBD2. Per germline, CDR1 WSHSY and CDR2 SAAADI. The V gene end was trimmed by 8 bases and the J gene end by 7 bases; junction bases not matched to a gene: 11. The CDR3 sequence is 15 residues long. The CDR3 reads CASATSSGGLNEQFF. CDR3 sequence (DNA): TGCGCCAGCGCAACTTCTAGCGGGGGTCTTAATGAGCAGTTCTTC.

This clone was seen a single time. J is TRBJ2-1 and V is TRBV7-3; perhaps TRBD2 as D (6 bases). CDR1 and CDR2 (germline): SGHTA, FQGTGA. This CDR3 contains 16 residues. V was cut by 0 bases and J by 2 bases, with 11 bases left in between. CDR3 sequence: CASSLTAGQAYNEQFF. The CDR3 DNA follows: TGTGCCAGCAGCTTAACAGCGGGTCAAGCCTACAATGAGCAGTTCTTC.

V and J are TRBV7-2 and TRBJ2-7, with 9 bases identical to TRBD1. The V segment lost 2 bases and the J segment 4 bases; nucleotides outside the gene matches: 6. This CDR3 has 15 residues. CDR1 and CDR2 (germline): SGHTA, FQGNSA. The CDR3 here is CASSLKGQGRYEQYF. CDR3 bases: TGTGCCAGCAGCTTAAAAGGACAGGGGCGGTACGAGCAGTACTTC.

This chain joins TRBV5-1 and TRBJ1-2; perhaps TRBD1 as D (5 bases). The CDR3 is 13 residues long. Trimming pared 1 base from V and 6 bases from J, leaving 10 bases between. The germline gives CDR1 SGHRS, CDR2 YFSETQ. The CDR3 sequence: CASSLSRDDGYTF. In DNA, the CDR3 is TGCGCCAGCAGCTTGTCCAGGGATGATGGCTACACCTTC.

The table lists this clone with many counts. The gene calls are TRBV2 and TRBJ1-5, with D perhaps matching TRBD1 (5 bases). The CDR3 loop spans 13 amino acids. Germline CDR1 and CDR2: SNHLY and FYNNEI. The ends were cut back, 6 bases at V and 5 bases at J, with 11 bases in the middle. CDR3 nucleotide sequence: TGTGCCAGCAGGGACACCCACTATCAGCCCCAGCATTTT. As protein: CASRDTHYQPQHF.

The rearrangement uses TRBV18 and TRBJ1-3; tentatively, D is TRBD1 (6 bases). From germline, CDR1 is KGHSH and CDR2 LQKENI. The CDR3 is 15 amino acids. The V and J ends lost 0 bases and 3 bases respectively, with 9 bases between them. CDR3 coding DNA: TGTGCCAGCTCACCACCGGCAGGGGTTGGAAACACCATATATTTT. It specifies CASSPPAGVGNTIYF.

J is TRBJ1-2 and V is TRBV28; TRBD1 agrees at 9 bases. This CDR3 has 12 amino acids. Germline V gives CDR1 MDHEN, CDR2 SYDVKM. Germline trimming cut 6 bases from V and 8 bases from J; bases unmatched to any gene: 4. CDR3 protein: CASSRTGVGYTF. CDR3 coding DNA: TGTGCCAGCAGCCGGACAGGGGTCGGCTACACCTTC.

V gene TRBV6-4 combines with J gene TRBJ1-5; D uncertain. The CDR3 consists of 18 residues. The germline V gene has CDR1 MRHNA and CDR2 SNTAGT. Trimming removed 4 bases at V and 2 bases at J, with 21 bases between. CDR3 in amino acids: CASSAPPEGRSGNQPQHF. In DNA, the CDR3 is TGTGCCAGCAGTGCCCCCCCCGAGGGCAGGTCCGGCAATCAGCCCCAGCATTTT.

V gene TRBV7-2 combines with J gene TRBJ2-7; perhaps TRBD2 as D (6 bases). Germline CDR1 is SGHTA and CDR2 is FQGNSA. The germline V and J ends were trimmed by 2 bases and 5 bases, with 10 bases remaining between them. This CDR3 region has 13 residues. The DNA of the CDR3 is TGTGCCAGCAGCTTACGGGGCGGGGACGAGCAGTACTTC. Its protein is CASSLRGGDEQYF.

This chain links TRBV7-6 with TRBJ2-7, with 9 bases matching TRBD2. CDR3 length equals 15 residues. Germline values: CDR1 SGHVS, CDR2 FNYEAQ. J gave up 2 bases and V 4 bases, and 6 bases lay outside the gene matches. CDR3 in DNA: TGTGCCAGCAGCTCCGCCGGGACTAGCACCTACGAGCAGTACTTC. It is translated as CASSSAGTSTYEQYF.

J is TRBJ2-5 and V is TRBV19; D tentatively fits TRBD1 or TRBD2 (5 bases each). Trimming stripped 6 bases from V and 5 bases from J, with 19 bases between. The CDR3 spans 15 residues. In germline, CDR1 is LNHDA, CDR2 SQIVND (reference sequence). CDR3 in DNA: TGTGCCAGTAGCCTCGAGGGACCCGGGTGGGAGACCCAGTACTTC. Encoded protein: CASSLEGPGWETQYF.

The rearrangement links TRBV5-1 to TRBJ2-7; a possible D gene is TRBD1 (7 bases). This CDR3 spans 14 amino acids. CDR1 is SGHRS, CDR2 YFSETQ, per germline. V was cut by 5 bases and J by 12 bases, with 24 bases left in between. The DNA for the CDR3 is TGCGCCAGCAGACTGGGGGGACAGTTAGAGCTCTTGTACTTC. Its protein product is CASRLGGQLELLYF.

This clone was seen only a few times. The V gene is TRBV19, the J gene TRBJ2-7; D might be TRBD1 (5 bases). The V end lost 8 bases, the J end lost 9 bases, and 35 bases lay between the germline ends. The CDR3 runs 18 residues. Germline V gene lookup returns CDR1 LNHDA and CDR2 SQIVND (reference sequence). This CDR3 is CASDPLDVRRVPVVSQYF. The CDR3 DNA is TGTGCCAGTGACCCCCTTGATGTCCGCAGGGTTCCCGTCGTATCGCAGTACTTC. Full variable domain (outside the CDR3, taken from reference TRBV19 and TRBJ2-7): DGGITQSPKYLFRKEGQNVTLSCEQNLNHDAMYWYRQDPGQGLRLIYYSQIVNDFQKGDIAEGYSVSREKKESFPLTVTSAQKNPTAFYLCASDPLDVRRVPVVSQYFGPGTRLTVT.